These T cell receptor beta chains were read from a single sample in a study of T cell clones after liver transplantation. Libraries were prepared by immunoSEQ multiplex PCR; TCRdb keeps only in-frame clonotypes and omits some of them. The sample gives some 60,000 clones, about two thirds of which show up once; roughly 15% is in the top ten. The sequencing here drew on CD4+ T cells from blood, taken before liver transplant. The receptor source for this set is a human donor who received a liver transplant. Both conserved end residues are part of each CDR3. D genes are given only for firm matches. For some rows the clone size is stated as once, few or many, or as a class when expanded; others skip it.

clone_size | j_call | v_call | d_call | cdr3_aa | cdr3_nt
- | TRBJ2-5 | TRBV19 | TRBD1 | CASRSTGPQETQYF | TGTGCCAGCAGATCGACAGGGCCACAAGAGACCCAGTACTTC
- | TRBJ1-2 | TRBV19 | - | CASSFRTDGYTF | TGTGCCAGTAGTTTCCGGACAGACGGCTACACCTTC
- | TRBJ2-7 | TRBV7-9 | TRBD1 | CASSPPGQGTSYEQYF | TGTGCCAGCAGCCCTCCGGGACAGGGAACTAGCTACGAGCAGTACTTC
- | TRBJ2-3 | TRBV27 | TRBD2 | CASSLSRLAGGPDTQYF | TGTGCCAGCAGTTTATCTCGACTAGCGGGGGGGCCAGATACGCAGTATTTT
- | TRBJ1-2 | TRBV6-1 | - | CASSVTETDGYTF | TGTGCCAGCAGCGTGACAGAAACCGACGGCTACACCTTC
- | TRBJ1-5 | TRBV30 | - | CAWSAIDSLNQPQHF | TGTGCCTGGAGTGCCATTGACAGCCTAAATCAGCCCCAGCATTTT
medium-sized | TRBJ2-6 | TRBV10-2 | - | CASSAGRGATGANVLTF | TGCGCCAGCAGTGCCGGCAGGGGGGCAACTGGGGCCAACGTCCTGACTTTC
few | TRBJ2-7 | TRBV5-1 | - | CASSLGMGGTYEQYF | TGCGCCAGCAGCTTGGGGATGGGGGGAACCTACGAGCAGTACTTC
- | TRBJ1-1 | TRBV9 | - | CASSVVVRGTEAFF | TGTGCCAGCAGCGTAGTTGTTCGGGGCACTGAAGCTTTCTTT
- | TRBJ1-2 | TRBV10-3 | TRBD1 | CAIVDREKEAYGYTF | TGTGCCATCGTCGACAGGGAAAAGGAGGCCTATGGCTACACCTTC
- | TRBJ1-5 | TRBV28 | - | CASSLMGRGRGNQPQHF | TGTGCCAGCAGTTTAATGGGGCGGGGGCGCGGCAATCAGCCCCAGCATTTT
- | TRBJ2-1 | TRBV11-3 | - | CASSFRSAGSDEQFF | TGTGCCAGCAGCTTTAGGTCGGCGGGGTCGGATGAGCAGTTCTTC
- | TRBJ2-3 | TRBV10-2 | TRBD2 | CASRPGLAGGKDTQYF | TGCGCCAGCAGACCGGGACTAGCGGGGGGTAAAGATACGCAGTATTTT
- | TRBJ1-4 | TRBV19 | - | CASSIRGGDGEKLFF | TGTGCCAGTAGTATCCGCGGGGGAGACGGGGAAAAACTGTTTTTT
- | TRBJ2-6 | TRBV2 | - | CASFGGQLISGANVLTF | TGTGCCAGCTTCGGCGGGCAGCTTATCTCTGGGGCCAACGTCCTGACTTTC
- | TRBJ2-1 | TRBV9 | TRBD1 | CASSTRDRGYEQFF | TGTGCCAGCAGCACAAGGGACAGGGGCTATGAGCAGTTCTTC
- | TRBJ2-1 | TRBV19 | TRBD2 | CASSGSGGPTLEQFF | TGTGCCAGTAGTGGTAGCGGGGGGCCTACATTAGAGCAGTTCTTC
- | TRBJ1-5 | TRBV7-5 | - | CARSLASSNQPQHF | TGTGCCAGAAGCTTAGCGTCTAGCAATCAGCCCCAGCATTTT
- | TRBJ1-5 | TRBV23-1 | - | CASSSWRGMINQPQHF | TGCGCCAGCAGTTCCTGGAGAGGGATGATCAATCAGCCCCAGCATTTT
- | TRBJ2-7 | TRBV11-2 | - | CASSSPRGRSYEQYF | TGTGCCAGCAGCTCCCCCAGGGGACGTTCGTACGAGCAGTACTTC
- | TRBJ2-3 | TRBV5-1 | - | CASSLTGTTDTQYF | TGCGCCAGCAGCTTAACCGGGACTACAGATACGCAGTATTTT
- | TRBJ1-5 | TRBV7-6 | - | CASSTGQHQPQHF | TGTGCCAGCAGCACCGGACAGCATCAGCCCCAGCATTTT
- | TRBJ2-1 | TRBV19 | - | CASSILGGEQFF | TGTGCCAGTAGTATTTTGGGGGGTGAGCAGTTCTTC
- | TRBJ1-4 | TRBV9 | TRBD1 | CASSGRQGVGEKLFF | TGTGCCAGCAGCGGCCGACAGGGGGTGGGTGAAAAACTGTTTTTT
once | TRBJ2-2 | TRBV5-1 | - | CASRTVGSTGELFF | TGCGCCAGCAGAACGGTGGGCTCCACCGGGGAGCTGTTTTTT
- | TRBJ1-5 | TRBV15 | - | CATSAGINQPQHF | TGTGCCACCAGCGCCGGGATAAATCAGCCCCAGCATTTT
- | TRBJ2-3 | TRBV4-2 | - | CASSQSTGSDTDTQYF | TGTGCCAGCAGCCAGTCGACAGGTTCTGACACAGATACGCAGTATTTT
- | TRBJ2-2 | TRBV19 | TRBD1 | CASSSGTGGSGELFF | TGTGCCAGTAGTTCCGGGACAGGGGGGTCCGGGGAGCTGTTTTTT
- | TRBJ2-7 | TRBV6-1 | TRBD1 | CASSQGAFASNEQYF | TGTGCCAGCAGCCAGGGGGCCTTTGCTTCTAACGAGCAGTACTTC
few | TRBJ2-3 | TRBV18 | TRBD2 | CASSPNSGEFTDTQYF | TGTGCCAGCTCACCAAACAGCGGGGAATTCACAGATACGCAGTATTTT
- | TRBJ1-5 | TRBV6-5 | - | CASSLAPPGNNQPQHF | TGTGCCAGCAGTTTGGCCCCTCCCGGGAACAATCAGCCCCAGCATTTT
- | TRBJ2-1 | TRBV7-5 | - | CASSDKRGGFNEQFF | TGTGCCAGCAGCGACAAGCGGGGGGGCTTCAATGAGCAGTTCTTC
- | TRBJ1-1 | TRBV29-1 | - | CSVDGSGLITEAFF | TGCAGCGTTGACGGGTCAGGGTTGATCACTGAAGCTTTCTTT
- | TRBJ1-2 | TRBV2 | - | CASSGQSYGYTF | TGTGCCAGCAGTGGACAGTCCTATGGCTACACCTTC
few | TRBJ1-2 | TRBV28 | - | CASTRVGAPYGYTF | TGTGCCAGCACCCGGGTGGGGGCCCCTTATGGCTACACCTTC
- | TRBJ2-7 | TRBV18 | TRBD2 | CASSYSGGGYEQYF | TGTGCCAGCTCATATAGCGGGGGAGGCTACGAGCAGTACTTC